The 8 T cell receptor beta chains presented below share a single source sample, sequenced in a study of T cell changes during pregnancy in multiple sclerosis. Profiled with immunoSEQ multiplex PCR; TCRdb holds only in-frame clones, not every one. This sample yields about 60,000 clones, of which around 92% are seen a single time; roughly 2.3% belongs to the top ten. Specimen: peripheral blood, collected in the first trimester of pregnancy. Receptor source: a female donor with multiple sclerosis, enrolled in a pregnancy study.

This clone was observed once. This sequence joins TRBV9 and TRBJ2-3, with TRBD2 matching 7 bases. V trimming: 3 bases; J trimming: 6 bases; junction bases outside the gene matches: 4. Looked up from germline, CDR1 is SGDLS and CDR2 is YYNGEE. This CDR3 comprises 13 residues. CDR3 loop: CASSALAADTQYF. The CDR3 DNA reads as TGTGCCAGCAGCGCGCTAGCGGCGGATACGCAGTATTTT.

This chain links TRBV14 with TRBJ1-1; no reliable D call. CDR3 length: 13 amino acids. V dropped 6 bases and J dropped 3 bases, with 11 bases sitting between them. Per germline, CDR1 SGHDN and CDR2 FVKESK. In DNA form, the CDR3 reads TGTGCCAGCAGGTCTCAGGTGTACACTGAAGCTTTCTTT. Protein sequence: CASRSQVYTEAFF.

The chain combines TRBV11-3 with TRBJ1-1; no clear D gene. Germline V gives CDR1 SGHNT, CDR2 YENEEA. Trimming took off 7 bases at V and 0 bases at J, with 15 bases between the two ends. This CDR3 is 15 amino acids long. The CDR3 region has the DNA TGTGCCAGCACTCCCTATGAGGGTATGAACACTGAAGCTTTCTTT. The encoded protein is CASTPYEGMNTEAFF.

The J gene is TRBJ2-7, the V gene TRBV4-2; D remains ambiguous. Trimming left V 2 bases short and J 1 base short, with 18 bases between. The CDR3 loop spans 17 amino acids. Germline V gene data show CDR1 as LGHNA and CDR2 as YNFKEQ. The CDR3 spells CASSQHLGTRLSYEQYF. In DNA form, the CDR3 reads TGTGCCAGCAGCCAACATCTCGGAACTCGACTGTCCTACGAGCAGTACTTC.

This chain joins TRBV18 and TRBJ2-3; 14 nucleotides align to TRBD2. CDR1 and CDR2 (germline): KGHSH, LQKENI. V lost 0 bases to trimming and J lost 0 bases; unmatched junction nucleotides: 8. There are 20 residues in the CDR3. CDR3 DNA: TGTGCCAGCTCACCACCGAAGTGGACTAGCGGGAGGATTAGCACAGATACGCAGTATTTT. This gives the protein CASSPPKWTSGRISTDTQYF.

The CDR3 sequence is CASSLVGERRTEAFF. The CDR3 bases are TGTGCCAGCAGCTTAGTAGGAGAAAGAAGGACTGAAGCTTTCTTT. The V call is TRBV11-2, the J call TRBJ1-1; D gene ambiguous. V gave up 1 base and J gave up 5 bases, with 14 bases separating them. The CDR3 is 15 residues long. CDR1 and CDR2 (germline): SGHAT, FQNNGV.

The chain joins TRBV9 to TRBJ2-7; 8 bases map to TRBD2. The CDR3 has 14 residues. V lost 4 bases and J lost 4; bases outside the gene matches: 7. Germline assignment: CDR1 SGDLS and CDR2 YYNGEE. CDR3 bases: TGTGCCAGCAGCCGCTCAGCGGGAGCGTACGAGCAGTACTTC. Protein sequence: CASSRSAGAYEQYF.

The chain is built from TRBV19 and TRBJ2-7, with 7 bases fitting TRBD1. Germline V gives CDR1 LNHDA, CDR2 SQIVND (reference sequence). V lost 5 bases to trimming and J lost 6 bases; unmatched junction nucleotides: 16. The CDR3 is 16 residues long. The CDR3 spells CASSRVPGQSPSEQYF. CDR3 nucleotide sequence: TGTGCCAGTAGTCGGGTGCCGGGACAGTCTCCTTCCGAGCAGTACTTC.